These 24 T cell receptor beta chains were sequenced from one sample in a study of early T cells in non-severe SARS-CoV-2 infection. TCRdb fed the 5' RACE reads into MiXCR, producing one record per CDR3 protein. The repertoire holds around 60,000 distinct CDR3 sequences, with roughly 9.7% as singletons. Source material: whole blood. The receptors were gathered from an adult who was a healthcare worker with PCR-confirmed SARS-CoV-2 infection or an uninfected control (not recorded which).

This clonotype was seen repeatedly, ten times or more. This sequence joins TRBV30 and TRBJ2-2; D perhaps matches TRBD1 (7 bases). Germline lookup yields CDR1 GTSNPN and CDR2 SVGIG (reference sequence). V dropped 2 bases and J dropped 5 bases, with 12 bases sitting between them. CDR3 length: 14 residues. DNA of the CDR3: TGTGCCTGGAGTACGGCAGGGGGGACCGGGGAGCTGTTTTTT. It encodes CAWSTAGGTGELFF.

This clonotype was seen many times. This chain joins TRBV18 and TRBJ2-5, with unresolved D. With 3 bases removed from V and 0 bases from J, the gap between germline ends came to 5 bases. CDR3 length: 13 residues. Germline-derived CDR1 and CDR2 are KGHSH and LQKENI. In DNA, the CDR3 is TGTGCCAGCTCACCCGTGTACCAAGAGACCCAGTACTTC. Protein: CASSPVYQETQYF.

A few counts support this clonotype. The chain links TRBV20-1 to TRBJ2-1; D may match TRBD1 or TRBD2 (5 bases each). The germline V gene encodes CDR1 DFQATT and CDR2 SNEGSKA (reference sequence). The V end was cut by 6 bases, the J end by 0 bases, with 18 bases between. This CDR3 has 16 amino acids. The CDR3 DNA is TGCAGTGCCCCCGGGACGGTTCAGGTCTCCTACAATGAGCAGTTCTTC. It yields the protein CSAPGTVQVSYNEQFF.

A few counts support this clonotype. The chain uses TRBV24-1 and TRBJ1-5, with TRBD1 identical over 9 bases. The CDR3 runs 16 residues. Germline values: CDR1 KGHDR, CDR2 SFDVKD. The V gene end was trimmed by 3 bases and the J gene end by 6 bases; junction bases not matched to a gene: 8. The CDR3: CATSDPGDREGQPQHF. The CDR3 nucleotides read TGTGCCACCAGTGATCCTGGGGACAGGGAGGGTCAGCCCCAGCATTTT.

This clonotype has ten or more counts. The rearrangement joins TRBV2 to TRBJ2-2; perhaps TRBD2 as D (6 bases). The V end was cut by 0 bases, the J end by 7 bases, with 6 bases between. Per germline, CDR1 SNHLY and CDR2 FYNNEI. This CDR3 region has 13 residues. This CDR3 reads CASSEARGGELFF. The CDR3 nucleotides read TGTGCCAGCAGTGAAGCGCGGGGCGGGGAGCTGTTTTTT.

This clonotype has a count of ten or more. The chain is built from TRBV12-3 or TRBV12-4 and TRBJ1-5, with 7 positions matching TRBD1. The CDR3 is 16 residues long. Unmatched junction bases numbered 10, after V lost 5 bases and J lost 3 bases. This CDR3 is CASSTGDGFHNQPQHF. The CDR3 nucleotides are TGTGCCAGCAGTACAGGGGACGGCTTTCACAATCAGCCCCAGCATTTT.

This clonotype was found many times. J is TRBJ2-7 and V is TRBV7-2; tentatively, D is TRBD1 (5 bases). Trimming stripped 4 bases from V and 3 bases from J, with 13 bases between. The CDR3 covers 14 residues. From germline, CDR1 is SGHTA and CDR2 FQGNSA. The DNA for the CDR3 is TGTGCCAGCAGCTCCCCCCAGGGCTTCTACGAGCAGTACTTC. Translation gives CASSSPQGFYEQYF.

This clonotype was seen only a few times. CDR3 nucleotides: TGTGCCAGCAGCCCTGGGACTAGCGGGAGTACGGAGACCCAGTACTTC. Residues: CASSPGTSGSTETQYF. The rearrangement joins TRBV11-3 to TRBJ2-5; 14 positions agree with TRBD2. CDR1 and CDR2 from the germline V gene are SGHNT and YENEEA. Unmatched junction bases numbered 7, after V lost 5 bases and J lost 5 bases. The CDR3 is 16 residues long.

This clonotype was counted between two and nine times. The rearrangement links TRBV6-2 or TRBV6-3 to TRBJ2-1, with 7 nucleotides matching TRBD2. Germline assignment: CDR1 MNHEY and CDR2 SVGEGT. The ends lost 4 bases at V and 3 bases at J; junction bases unmatched: 9. The CDR3 totals 16 residues. The CDR3 sequence: CASSSNPSGLYNEQFF. The CDR3, as DNA: TGTGCCAGCAGTTCTAATCCTAGCGGACTCTACAATGAGCAGTTCTTC.

This clonotype was seen repeatedly, ten times or more. The chain combines TRBV6-2 or TRBV6-3 with TRBJ2-5, with 15 bases identical to TRBD2. The CDR3 loop spans 16 amino acids. Per the germline V gene, CDR1 is MNHEY and CDR2 is SVGEGT. The V segment lost 2 bases and the J segment 4 bases; nucleotides outside the gene matches: 2. CDR3 nucleotide sequence: TGTGCCAGCAGTTACGGACTAGCGGGAGGGAGAGAGACCCAGTACTTC. It encodes CASSYGLAGGRETQYF.

The sample holds many counts of this clonotype. The chain links TRBV5-1 to TRBJ1-2, with 10 bases aligning to TRBD1. V lost 4 bases to trimming and J lost 2 bases; unmatched junction nucleotides: 2. Germline-derived CDR1 and CDR2 are SGHRS and YFSETQ. The CDR3 has 14 amino acids. The chain's CDR3 is CASSGGQGNYGYTF. The DNA for the CDR3 is TGCGCCAGCAGCGGGGGACAGGGGAACTATGGCTACACCTTC.

This clonotype was counted many times. V usage is TRBV15 and J usage is TRBJ2-5, with 15 bases matching TRBD2. Germline V gives CDR1 LNHNV, CDR2 YYDKDF (reference sequence). The CDR3 totals 19 residues. Trimming at V came to 3 bases and at J to 4 bases, leaving 12 bases not matched to a gene. The CDR3 nucleotides read TGTGCCACCAGCAGGTTCGGACTAGCGGGAGGGCCTGAGGCAGAGACCCAGTACTTC. Translated, it gives CATSRFGLAGGPEAETQYF.

The sample holds many counts of this clonotype. The genes are TRBV12-3 or TRBV12-4 and TRBJ2-1, with D unresolved. The CDR3 is made up of 12 amino acids. Trimming pared 0 bases from V and 6 bases from J, leaving 3 bases between. The CDR3 nucleotides read TGTGCCAGCAGTTTAGCGGGCAATGAGCAGTTCTTC. Its translation is CASSLAGNEQFF.

This chain links TRBV20-1 with TRBJ2-3; no reliable D call. CDR3 length equals 12 residues. V was trimmed by 0 bases and J by 2 bases, leaving 3 bases between them. From germline, CDR1 is DFQATT and CDR2 SNEGSKA (reference sequence). For the CDR3, the DNA is TGCAGTGCTAGAGATCCCACAGATACGCAGTATTTT. It codes for CSARDPTDTQYF.

This clonotype was counted ten times or more. The rearrangement links TRBV5-1 to TRBJ2-1; D may correspond to TRBD1 or TRBD2 (5 bases each). This CDR3 is 13 amino acids long. V lost 0 bases and J lost 5, with 6 bases in between. Per the germline V gene, CDR1 is SGHRS and CDR2 is YFSETQ. CDR3 amino acids: CASSLEGHNEQFF. For the CDR3, the DNA is TGCGCCAGCAGCTTGGAGGGACACAATGAGCAGTTCTTC. The full variable domain, rest sourced from reference TRBV5-1 and TRBJ2-1, is KAGVTQTPRYLIKTRGQQVTLSCSPISGHRSVSWYQQTPGQGLQFLFEYFSETQRNKGNFPGRFSGRQFSNSRSEMNVSTLELGDSALYLCASSLEGHNEQFFGPGTRLTVL.

There are many counts of this clonotype. The CDR3 loop reads CASSSGGLGQGRGEQFF. DNA for the CDR3: TGTGCCAGCAGCTCAGGAGGCCTGGGACAGGGGAGAGGTGAGCAGTTCTTC. The chain uses TRBV11-2 and TRBJ2-1, with 10 bases matching TRBD1. This CDR3 comprises 17 residues. The V gene end was trimmed by 4 bases and the J gene end by 9 bases; junction bases not matched to a gene: 15. Looked up from germline, CDR1 is SGHAT and CDR2 is FQNNGV.

This clonotype was seen repeatedly, ten times or more. This rearrangement joins TRBV7-9 to TRBJ1-2, with D perhaps TRBD1 (5 bases). Trimming pared 3 bases from V and 0 bases from J, leaving 14 bases between. Germline CDR1 reads SEHNR; CDR2 reads FQNEAQ (reference sequence). There are 16 residues in the CDR3. The CDR3 DNA reads as TGTGCCAGCAGCTTCAGGGCGGGGATGACTAACTATGGCTACACCTTC. Residues: CASSFRAGMTNYGYTF.

This chain connects TRBV20-1 to TRBJ2-7, with D uncertain. V dropped 7 bases and J dropped 0 bases, with 7 bases sitting between them. Germline V gene data show CDR1 as DFQATT and CDR2 as SNEGSKA (reference sequence). CDR3 length equals 11 residues. The CDR3 loop is CSGRYSYEQYF. CDR3 sequence (DNA): TGCAGTGGGCGGTACTCCTACGAGCAGTACTTC.

This clonotype was observed at least ten times. The rearrangement uses TRBV5-4 and TRBJ2-5; possible D gene TRBD2, 6 bases. Germline CDR1 and CDR2: SGHNT and YYREEE (reference sequence). The CDR3 has 14 residues. Trimming shortened V by 4 bases and J by 1 base, and 11 bases separated the two germline ends. The CDR3 DNA reads TGTGCCAGCAGCCTGGGACTGATCCAAGAGACCCAGTACTTC. Its translation: CASSLGLIQETQYF.

This clonotype has just a few counts. The V call is TRBV5-6, the J call TRBJ2-1; D possibly corresponds to TRBD2 (6 bases). The ends were cut back, 1 base at V and 5 bases at J, with 10 bases in the middle. The CDR3 loop spans 14 amino acids. Germline V gene data show CDR1 as SGHDT and CDR2 as YYEEEE. CDR3 in DNA: TGTGCCAGCAGCTTGACTAGGGAGGACAATGAGCAGTTCTTC. It encodes CASSLTREDNEQFF.

This clonotype was detected many times. The rearrangement links TRBV5-1 to TRBJ2-6, with no clear D. The ends were cut back, 4 bases at V and 0 bases at J, with 8 bases in the middle. Germline assignment: CDR1 SGHRS and CDR2 YFSETQ. CDR3 length equals 15 residues. For the CDR3, the DNA is TGCGCCAGCAGCGATACCCGCTCTGGGGCCAACGTCCTGACTTTC. This gives the protein CASSDTRSGANVLTF.

This clonotype has more than one count but fewer than ten. V and J are TRBV6-2 or TRBV6-3 and TRBJ2-6, with D possibly being TRBD2 (5 bases). Germline-derived CDR1 and CDR2 are MNHEY and SVGEGT. Trimming took off 9 bases at V and 0 bases at J, with 9 bases between the two ends. The CDR3 covers 14 residues. In nucleotides, the CDR3 is TGTGCCAGTGACGACTACTCTGGGGCCAACGTCCTGACTTTC. Protein product: CASDDYSGANVLTF.

This clonotype was counted once. A much larger clonotype is one base distant, so this may be a read error. The chain carries TRBV7-3 and TRBJ2-3; either TRBD1 or TRBD2 may supply D (6 bases each). This CDR3 is 15 amino acids long. Germline CDR1 and CDR2: SGHTA and FQGTGA. CDR3 protein: CVSSEGGRVADTQYF. DNA of the CDR3: TGTGTCAGCAGTGAGGGGGGACGTGTCGCAGATACGCAGTATTTT.

This clonotype was observed many times. The rearrangement links TRBV11-3 to TRBJ2-2; 7 positions agree with TRBD1. V trimming: 5 bases; J trimming: 7 bases; junction bases outside the gene matches: 7. The CDR3 contains 14 residues. Germline values: CDR1 SGHNT, CDR2 YENEEA. The CDR3 loop is CASSTGEQDGELFF. CDR3 nucleotides: TGTGCCAGCAGCACAGGGGAACAGGACGGGGAGCTGTTTTTT.